A single sample gave rise to the 26 T cell receptor beta chains below, sequenced in a study of regulatory T cells in long-lasting Graves disease. TCR beta libraries were built with iRepertoire HTBI primers and Arm-PCR of CDR3 regions. Each CDR3 protein is one row after TCRdb ran MiXCR on the multiplex PCR reads. The sample contains 400,000 to 450,000 distinct CDR3 sequences, about 15% of which appear only once. Time point defined: newly diagnosed GD, antithyroid drugs for less than 3 months. The TCR library was made from RNA extracted from PBMCs. These same records also appear under a second study, on T cells in Graves' hyperthyroidism and ophthalmopathy.

The sequencing used peripheral blood mononuclear cells (PBMCs), collected at new diagnosis, from a patient treated with antithyroid drugs. These receptors were obtained from a woman aged 25 to 39 with Graves disease.

This clonotype was counted ten times or more. This chain uses TRBV7-2 with TRBJ1-3; D is uncertain. Trimming shortened V by 1 base and J by 4 bases, and 8 bases separated the two germline ends. Per the germline V gene, CDR1 is SGHTA and CDR2 is FQGNSA. The CDR3 consists of 14 residues. The chain's CDR3 is CASSLDQAGNTIYF. The CDR3 DNA reads TGTGCCAGCAGCTTAGACCAGGCCGGAAACACCATATATTTT. Full variable domain (outside the CDR3, taken from reference TRBV7-2 and TRBJ1-3): GAGVSQSPSNKVTEKGKDVELRCDPISGHTALYWYRQSLGQGLEFLIYFQGNSAPDKSGLPSDRFSAERTGGSVSTLTIQRTQQEDSAVYLCASSLDQAGNTIYFGEGSWLTVV.

The chain has TRBV6-9 and TRBJ1-2, with D possibly TRBD1 on 6 matching bases. The CDR3 totals 15 residues. Germline V gives CDR1 MNHGY, CDR2 SVAAGI. The ends were cut back, 3 bases at V and 4 bases at J, with 15 bases in the middle. As DNA, the CDR3 is TGTGCCAGCAGTTACTCCCAGGGAGGGGGCTATGGCTACACCTTC. Protein: CASSYSQGGGYGYTF.

V usage is TRBV7-9 and J usage is TRBJ2-5; 8 bases map to TRBD1. The J segment lost 2 bases and the V segment lost 5 bases, leaving 7 bases of the junction unmatched. Germline CDR1 SEHNR, CDR2 FQNEAQ (reference sequence). CDR3 size: 15 residues. The CDR3 DNA is TGTGCCAGCAGCGGGGACAGGCGACGTCAAGAGACCCAGTACTTC. Translating it yields CASSGDRRRQETQYF.

The table lists this clonotype with a few counts. Written as DNA, the CDR3 is TGTGCCAGCAAGAAAGCGGGAGGTGGCAATGAGCAGTTCTTC. The encoded protein is CASKKAGGGNEQFF. The chain joins TRBV19 to TRBJ2-1, with 9 bases aligning to TRBD2. Germline trimming cut 9 bases from V and 6 bases from J; bases unmatched to any gene: 9. Looked up from germline, CDR1 is LNHDA and CDR2 is SQIVND (reference sequence). This CDR3 comprises 14 residues. Using reference TRBV19 and TRBJ2-1 for the parts outside the CDR3, the full variable domain is DGGITQSPKYLFRKEGQNVTLSCEQNLNHDAMYWYRQDPGQGLRLIYYSQIVNDFQKGDIAEGYSVSREKKESFPLTVTSAQKNPTAFYLCASKKAGGGNEQFFGPGTRLTVL.

About this clonotype itself: One base away lies a much larger clone, so this may be a sequencing read error. The chain joins TRBV12-3 or TRBV12-4 to TRBJ2-5; TRBD1 might be the D (5 bases). This CDR3 has 15 amino acids. Trimming cost V 5 bases and J 5 bases, with 18 bases left between them. CDR3 region: CASSPTRGTVETQYF. The CDR3, as DNA: TGTGCCAGCAGTCCTACAAGGGGTACGGTGGAGACCCAGTACTTC.

Many counts were recorded for this clonotype. The chain couples TRBV29-1 to TRBJ1-1; 7 bases are shared with TRBD1. This CDR3 contains 15 residues. Trimming took 3 bases from V and 6 from J; bases not matched to a gene: 13. CDR1 SQVTM and CDR2 ANQGSEA come from the germline V gene. The CDR3: CSVESRDRKNSEAFF. The CDR3 DNA follows: TGCAGCGTTGAGTCGAGGGACAGAAAAAACTCTGAAGCTTTCTTT. Together with reference TRBV29-1 and TRBJ1-1, the CDR3 gives the full variable domain: SAVISQKPSRDICQRGTSLTIQCQVDSQVTMMFWYRQQPGQSLTLIATANQGSEATYESGFVIDKFPISRPNLTFSTLTVSNMSPEDSSIYLCSVESRDRKNSEAFFGQGTRLTVV.

This clonotype was seen ten or more times. V usage is TRBV11-3 and J usage is TRBJ2-5; the D is unclear. The CDR3 length is 14 residues. The germline V gene encodes CDR1 SGHNT and CDR2 YENEEA. V lost 1 base and J lost 3, with 9 bases in between. The CDR3 bases are TGTGCCAGCAGCTTAGTTGGCGGCGAAGAGACCCAGTACTTC. It specifies CASSLVGGEETQYF.

Notes on this clonotype: A clone one base away is much larger, so this may be a read error. The CDR3 does not end in the conserved phenylalanine or tryptophan, so this is likely a read error. The J gene is TRBJ2-7, the V gene TRBV18; 7 nucleotides match TRBD2. Germline-derived CDR1 and CDR2 are KGHSH and LQKENI. This CDR3 has 15 amino acids. V was clipped by 3 bases and J by 2 bases; unmatched bases: 7. CDR3 DNA: TGTGCCAGCTCACCTTCACTAGCGCATACCTACGAGCAGTACCTC. Amino acids: CASSPSLAHTYEQYL.

A few counts support this clonotype. The rearrangement uses TRBV28 and TRBJ1-6; 7 nucleotides agree with TRBD1. Per germline, CDR1 MDHEN and CDR2 SYDVKM. The V and J ends lost 5 bases and 3 bases, in that order; junction bases with no gene match: 7. The CDR3 is 16 amino acids. CDR3 region: CASSLPGQNYNSPLHF. DNA of the CDR3: TGTGCCAGCAGTCTCCCGGGACAGAACTATAATTCACCCCTCCACTTT.

A note on this clonotype: Possible read error: a much larger clone is one base away. The CDR3 sequence is CSGNVYNEQSF. CDR3 in DNA: TGCAGTGGGAATGTTTACAATGAGCAGTCCTTC. The V call is TRBV20-1, the J call TRBJ2-1; D call uncertain. Germline-derived CDR1 and CDR2 are DFQATT and SNEGSKA (reference sequence). This CDR3 spans 11 amino acids.

This clonotype came up a few times. The CDR3 sequence is CASSPVGTGVGGANVLTF. The CDR3 DNA follows: TGCGCCAGCAGCCCGGTTGGGACAGGGGTCGGTGGGGCCAACGTCCTGACTTTC. The J gene is TRBJ2-6, the V gene TRBV5-1; 10 nucleotides line up with TRBD1. The V gene end was trimmed by 4 bases and the J gene end by 3 bases; junction bases not matched to a gene: 10. This CDR3 has 18 residues. Germline V gives CDR1 SGHRS, CDR2 YFSETQ.

The CDR3, as DNA: TGTGCCAGCAGTGAAGGTAGCGGGACCGACAGCACAGATACGCAGTATTTT. Residues: CASSEGSGTDSTDTQYF. The chain carries TRBV25-1 and TRBJ2-3; TRBD2 matches 8 bases. J gave up 0 bases and V 2 bases, and 7 bases lay outside the gene matches. CDR1 is MGHDK and CDR2 is SYGVNS in the germline V gene. This CDR3 spans 17 amino acids.

This clonotype was observed at least ten times. CDR3 in DNA: TGCGCCAGCAGCCTGACCCGGCCTGACTATGGCTACACCTTC. The encoded protein is CASSLTRPDYGYTF. The chain joins TRBV5-1 to TRBJ1-2; D gene uncertain. V was pared by 4 bases and J by 3 bases, with 13 bases between. Germline CDR1 is SGHRS and CDR2 is YFSETQ. This CDR3 comprises 14 residues.

This clonotype was seen a handful of times. The V and J genes are TRBV10-3 and TRBJ2-1; 7 nucleotides agree with TRBD2. CDR3 length equals 15 residues. Germline V CDR1 and CDR2: ENHRY, SYGVKD. Trimming at V came to 7 bases and at J to 0 bases, leaving 6 bases not matched to a gene. The CDR3, as DNA: TGTGCCATCAATGGGGCGGGAGTCTCCTACAATGAGCAGTTCTTC. It encodes CAINGAGVSYNEQFF.

This clonotype has ten or more counts. This chain joins TRBV5-1 and TRBJ2-6; the D gene is possibly TRBD2 (5 bases). Germline values: CDR1 SGHRS, CDR2 YFSETQ. This CDR3 comprises 15 residues. Trimming took 0 bases from V and 2 from J, leaving 6 bases between them. CDR3 nucleotides: TGCGCCAGCAGCTTGGTGGAGGCTGGGGCCAACGTCCTGACTTTC. The encoded protein is CASSLVEAGANVLTF.

This clonotype was found many times. The chain recombines TRBV30 with TRBJ2-3; D is perhaps TRBD2 (6 bases). Trimming cost V 0 bases and J 1 base, with 11 bases left between them. Germline CDR1 GTSNPN, CDR2 SVGIG (reference sequence). This CDR3 is built from 15 residues. CDR3 nucleotide sequence: TGTGCCTGGAGTGTATTTGCGGGGCGCACAGATACGCAGTATTTT. Its translation is CAWSVFAGRTDTQYF.

This clonotype was observed at least ten times. V is TRBV2 and J is TRBJ2-2; 9 positions match TRBD2. Germline V CDR1 and CDR2: SNHLY, FYNNEI. This CDR3 spans 17 amino acids. The J segment lost 6 bases and the V segment lost 6 bases, leaving 14 bases of the junction unmatched. The CDR3 sequence: CASSEEGLAFVSGELFF. Written as DNA, the CDR3 is TGTGCCAGCAGCGAGGAGGGACTAGCTTTCGTCTCCGGGGAGCTGTTTTTT.

At least ten counts were recorded for this clonotype. The chain combines TRBV7-3 with TRBJ1-5; D is uncertain. CDR1 is SGHTA, CDR2 FQGTGA, per germline. This CDR3 contains 13 residues. The V end was cut by 3 bases, the J end by 5 bases, with 8 bases between. The CDR3 loop is CASSFLPDQPQHF. Written as DNA, the CDR3 is TGTGCCAGCAGCTTCCTGCCGGATCAGCCCCAGCATTTT.

The table lists this clonotype with a few counts. The chain has TRBV18 and TRBJ1-5; 8 nucleotides match TRBD1. Germline lookup yields CDR1 KGHSH and CDR2 LQKENI. The CDR3 runs to 17 residues. V gave up 4 bases and J gave up 2 bases; unmatched junction bases: 10. CDR3 DNA: TGTGCCAGCTCACTCCGACAGGGGATACAAGGCAATCAGCCCCAGCATTTT. Protein product: CASSLRQGIQGNQPQHF.

This clonotype came up a few times. The V gene is TRBV27, the J gene TRBJ2-3; maybe TRBD1 (5 bases). V lost 4 bases, J lost 0 bases, and 23 bases lay in between. This CDR3 spans 19 amino acids. Germline assignment: CDR1 MNHEY and CDR2 SMNVEV (reference sequence). The CDR3 region has the DNA TGTGCCAGCAGTTCTCTTACACCATACAGGCAGACCAGCACAGATACGCAGTATTTT. It specifies CASSSLTPYRQTSTDTQYF.

This clonotype came up many times. The chain is built from TRBV12-3 or TRBV12-4 and TRBJ2-1; D might be TRBD2 (5 bases). The CDR3 is 11 amino acids. V lost 5 bases and J 10 bases, leaving 9 bases between the germline ends. The CDR3 loop is CASSTRSEQFF. The CDR3 coding sequence is TGTGCCAGCAGTACTAGATCCGAGCAGTTCTTC.

This clonotype was picked up a small number of times. Here the CDR3 reads CASSLQGRGKYEQYF. CDR3 coding DNA: TGTGCCAGCAGTCTACAGGGAAGGGGAAAGTACGAGCAGTACTTC. J is TRBJ2-7 and V is TRBV12-3 or TRBV12-4; tentatively, D is TRBD1 (6 bases). This CDR3 contains 15 residues. Trimming removed 5 bases at V and 4 bases at J, with 18 bases between.

This clonotype was picked up many times. In DNA, the CDR3 is TGCGCCAGCAGCTTGACTAGCGGGTCAACCTCCTACGAGCAGTACTTC. Its translation: CASSLTSGSTSYEQYF. The chain uses TRBV5-1 and TRBJ2-7; TRBD2 matches 9 bases. Losses at the gene ends were 1 base for V and 0 bases for J; bases not matched to a gene: 5. The CDR3 spans 16 residues. Germline V gene data show CDR1 as SGHRS and CDR2 as YFSETQ.

The chain uses TRBV29-1 and TRBJ2-5; 15 nucleotides line up with TRBD2. The CDR3 loop spans 22 amino acids. Germline V gene sequence: CDR1 SQVTM, CDR2 ANQGSEA. V lost 5 bases, J lost 5 bases, and 27 bases stayed unmatched. CDR3 nucleotide sequence: TGCAGCGTTCCTGGGGTGGGGGTGACCCCTCCGGGACTAGCGGGAGGTTTGGAGACCCAGTACTTC. As protein: CSVPGVGVTPPGLAGGLETQYF.

This clonotype was found a few times. V is TRBV12-5 and J is TRBJ2-7; TRBD2 matches 8 bases. The CDR3 totals 13 residues. CDR1 is LGHNT and CDR2 is FRNRAP in the germline V gene. CDR3 in DNA: TGTGCCCGACGAGAGGGACTAGAAACCGAGCAGTACTTC. Its translation: CARREGLETEQYF.

This clonotype was seen a few times. The rearrangement uses TRBV24-1 and TRBJ2-3, with D hard to call. Trimming removed 5 bases at V and 0 bases at J, with 8 bases between. This CDR3 comprises 14 residues. Germline lookup yields CDR1 KGHDR and CDR2 SFDVKD. The DNA for the CDR3 is TGTGCCACCAGTGGCTCGGCTAGCACAGATACGCAGTATTTT. This sequence encodes CATSGSASTDTQYF.